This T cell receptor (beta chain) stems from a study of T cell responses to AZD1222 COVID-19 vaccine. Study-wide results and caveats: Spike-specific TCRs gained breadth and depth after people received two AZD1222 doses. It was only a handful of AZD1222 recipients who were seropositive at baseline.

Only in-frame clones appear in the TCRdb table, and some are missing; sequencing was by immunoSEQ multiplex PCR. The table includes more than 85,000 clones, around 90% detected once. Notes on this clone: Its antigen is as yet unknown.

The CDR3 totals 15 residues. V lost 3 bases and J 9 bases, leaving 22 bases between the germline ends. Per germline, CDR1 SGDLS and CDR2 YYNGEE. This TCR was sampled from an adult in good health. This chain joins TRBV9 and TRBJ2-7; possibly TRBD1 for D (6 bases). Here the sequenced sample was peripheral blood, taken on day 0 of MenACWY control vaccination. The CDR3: CASSAGQLPGNGQYF. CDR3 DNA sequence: TGTGCCAGCAGCGCAGGACAGCTCCCCGGCAACGGGCAGTACTTC.